This T cell receptor (beta chain) was identified in a study of radiotherapy plus CTLA-4 blockade in lung cancer. At the level of the study: An objective response was seen in around a sixth of patients, and disease control in more than 25%. Study-wide points: Clones of tumor-derived TCRs expanded in blood after radiotherapy plus ipilimumab.

With regard to this clone: Its antigen is as yet unknown.

Data came from immunoSEQ multiplex PCR; TCRdb stores just in-frame clones and leaves some out. The repertoire has around 95,000 clones, approximately 83% of them found once; the top ten carry 0.84%. The CDR3 runs 15 residues. Germline V gives CDR1 MDHEN, CDR2 SYDVKM. J was trimmed by 6 bases and V by 7 bases; bases with no gene match: 14. Focal radiation was given together with CTLA-4 blockade (ipilimumab) to patients with chemo-refractory metastatic non-small-cell lung cancer. The chain uses TRBV28 and TRBJ1-2, with TRBD1 identical over 7 bases. The clonotype comes from a human donor with non-small cell lung cancer who had stable disease on radiotherapy plus ipilimumab. Sequenced here: peripheral blood, sampled from a patient treated with radiotherapy plus ipilimumab. CDR3 DNA sequence: TGTGCCAGCATCCCAGACGGGACAGTGTCAGATGGCTACACCTTC. Translated, it gives CASIPDGTVSDGYTF.